This is a list of T cell receptor beta chains from one sample in a study of metastatic and nonmetastatic thyroid tumors. TCRdb re-analyzed the PCR reads through MiXCR. The sample shows around 32,000 clones, approximately 8% of them seen only once. The sample comprised blood. The receptor source for this set is a female donor with papillary thyroid cancer or a benign thyroid nodule (not recorded which). Some clones in this sample may be carry-over from other donors' samples. Both conserved end residues are part of each CDR3. D genes are given only for firm matches. The listing skips clone size in some rows; elsewhere it reads once, few, many or a size class.

clone_size	v_call	cdr3_length	d_call	j_call	cdr3_nt	cdr3_aa
many	TRBV4-3	12	-	TRBJ1-1	TGCGCCAGCAGCCAAGATCGCAGGGAGGTTTTCTTT	CASSQDRREVFF
-	TRBV5-6	14	TRBD1	TRBJ2-1	TGTGCCAGCGTGACAGGGGGCTCCTACAATGAGCAGTTCTTC	CASVTGGSYNEQFF
once	TRBV5-1	15	-	TRBJ1-4	TGCGCCAGCAGCTTGGAGGGACAAACTGATGAAAAACTGTTTTTT	CASSLEGQTDEKLFF
-	TRBV6-5	12	TRBD1	TRBJ1-4	TGTGCCAGCGACAGGGGAAATGAAAAACTGTTTTTT	CASDRGNEKLFF
many	TRBV6-2/TRBV6-3	14	TRBD2	TRBJ2-7	TGTGCCAGCAGTGAGCGGGGGGGATCCTACGAGCAGTACTTC	CASSERGGSYEQYF
many	TRBV2	11	-	TRBJ2-1	TGTGCCAGCAGGGAGATCAGTGAGCAGTTCTTC	CASREISEQFF
many	TRBV19	13	TRBD1	TRBJ1-5	TGTGCCAGCCGGGACAGAGAATATCAGCCCCAGCATTTT	CASRDREYQPQHF
many	TRBV7-8	15	-	TRBJ1-2	TGTGCCAGCACCCTATCGACAGGCCCAAACTATGGCTACACCTTC	CASTLSTGPNYGYTF
many	TRBV20-1	14	-	TRBJ2-5	TGCAGTGCTAGGTCGGGGGCAAAACTAGAGACCCAGTACTTC	CSARSGAKLETQYF
many	TRBV6-1	14	-	TRBJ2-4	TGTGCCAGCAGTGTTCGGTTTTCCAAAAACATTCAGTACTTC	CASSVRFSKNIQYF
few	TRBV20-1	13	-	TRBJ2-5	TGCAGTGCTAGGGCGGGGGCTGTTGAGACCCAGTACTTC	CSARAGAVETQYF
many	TRBV7-9	13	-	TRBJ2-3	TGTGCCAGCAGCTCCCCTATCCCAGATACGCAGTATTTT	CASSSPIPDTQYF
-	TRBV30	17	TRBD1	TRBJ1-2	TGTGCCTGGAGTTTACCGCCGGGACAGGGTTTTAGATATGGCTACACCTTC	CAWSLPPGQGFRYGYTF
many	TRBV7-7	13	-	TRBJ2-5	TGTGCTAGCAGCTTCTCGTACCAAGAGACCCAGTACTTC	CASSFSYQETQYF
many	TRBV5-1	13	TRBD2	TRBJ2-3	TGCGCCAGCAGCCGGACTAGAACAGATACGCAGTATTTT	CASSRTRTDTQYF
many	TRBV5-1	17	-	TRBJ2-6	TGCGCCAGCAGCCCAAGGAGGCCCGGGGCTGGGGCCAACGTCCTGACTTTC	CASSPRRPGAGANVLTF
many	TRBV20-1	13	-	TRBJ2-7	TGCAGTGCTAGTAATGTGGGCCCATACGAGCAGTACTTC	CSASNVGPYEQYF
many	TRBV24-1	13	-	TRBJ1-1	TGTGCCACCAGGACAGCGGCAAACGCTGAAGCTTTCTTT	CATRTAANAEAFF
many	TRBV30	14	-	TRBJ2-1	TGTGCCTGGAGTTACGGCACCGGGAAGAATGAGCAGTTCTTC	CAWSYGTGKNEQFF
many	TRBV18	15	TRBD1	TRBJ1-5	TGTGCCAGCTCCAGCCGGGACAGTATGAATCAGCCCCAGCATTTT	CASSSRDSMNQPQHF
many	TRBV7-8	15	-	TRBJ1-5	TGTGCCAGCAGCTGGACTGACACCCTTAATCAGCCCCAGCATTTT	CASSWTDTLNQPQHF
many	TRBV6-6	15	-	TRBJ1-2	TGTGCCAGCAGTTACTCGACTCCCAGGGTCGGTGGCTACACCTTC	CASSYSTPRVGGYTF
-	TRBV9	13	-	TRBJ2-1	TGTGCCAGCAGCGTAGGCGTACTAGTCGAGCAGTTCTTC	CASSVGVLVEQFF
many	TRBV5-8	13	-	TRBJ2-7	TGTGCCAGCAGCTCCCGTCGCGCCCACGAGCAGTACTTC	CASSSRRAHEQYF
many	TRBV6-2/TRBV6-3	15	TRBD1	TRBJ1-5	TGTGCCAGCAGCCCCGGGACAGGGTGGGATCAGCCCCAGCATTTT	CASSPGTGWDQPQHF
-	TRBV4-2	17	-	TRBJ2-3	TGTGCCAGCACCCCCGGCGCCAGAGGGAGGAGGGTAGATACGCAGTATTTT	CASTPGARGRRVDTQYF
many	TRBV5-1	15	-	TRBJ1-3	TGCGCCAGCAGCTTGCAGGGCTTCTCTGGAAACACCATATATTTT	CASSLQGFSGNTIYF
-	TRBV5-6	14	TRBD1	TRBJ1-2	TGTGCCAGCAGCTTGAGGACAGGGTCATATGGCTACACCTTC	CASSLRTGSYGYTF
many	TRBV6-5	16	-	TRBJ1-2	TGTGCCAGCAGTTACTCCGCAGGGGAAATAAACTATGGCTACACCTTC	CASSYSAGEINYGYTF
many	TRBV5-4	15	-	TRBJ2-7	TGTGCCAGCAGCTTGGCGGGAGCGGATTTGTACGAGCAGTACTTC	CASSLAGADLYEQYF
many	TRBV20-1	14	-	TRBJ1-3	TGCAGTGCCTACACAGGAAGCTCTGGAAACACCATATATTTT	CSAYTGSSGNTIYF
many	TRBV11-1	13	-	TRBJ2-7	TGTGCCAGCAGCTTAGACCAGCGCTACGAGCAGCACTTC	CASSLDQRYEQHF
many	TRBV11-1	15	TRBD2	TRBJ2-1	TGTGCCACCGAGGACGGGACTAGGCTTAACAATGAGCAGTTCTTC	CATEDGTRLNNEQFF
many	TRBV10-3	19	TRBD2	TRBJ2-2	TGTGCCATCAGCTCCTTGGCTTTTAGCGGGGGGGAGAACACCGGGGAGCTGTTTTTT	CAISSLAFSGGENTGELFF
many	TRBV28	13	-	TRBJ2-7	TGTGCCAGCAGTTCCCCCGGAATCGACGAGCAGTACTTC	CASSSPGIDEQYF
many	TRBV10-1	16	TRBD2	TRBJ2-1	TGCGCCAGCAGTGAGTCTCTAGCGGTGTCCTACAATGAGCAGTTCTTC	CASSESLAVSYNEQFF
many	TRBV28	12	-	TRBJ2-1	TGTGCCAGCAGTTTAGCCTTGGGGTGGCAGTTCTTC	CASSLALGWQFF
many	TRBV20-1	16	TRBD1	TRBJ2-7	TGCAGTGCTAGAGAATGGAGAGACAGGGGGGTCGGCGAGCAGTACTTC	CSAREWRDRGVGEQYF
many	TRBV7-7	13	-	TRBJ1-5	TGTGCTAGCAGCTTAGCGGTGGATCAGCCCCAGCATTTT	CASSLAVDQPQHF
many	TRBV24-1	13	-	TRBJ2-2	TGTGCCACCAGTGACCCGGCGACCGGGGAGCTGTTTTTT	CATSDPATGELFF
many	TRBV4-1	18	TRBD2	TRBJ2-4	TGCGCCAGCAGCCAAAGGCCCTCCAAAGGACTAGACGGAAACATTCAGTACTTC	CASSQRPSKGLDGNIQYF
many	TRBV4-1	15	TRBD1	TRBJ1-3	TGCGCCAGCAGCCAGGACAGGGGTTCTGGAAACACCATATATTTT	CASSQDRGSGNTIYF
few	TRBV6-1	17	TRBD1	TRBJ1-2	TGTGCCAGCAGCCACACCGTCGCAGGACAGGGCGGCTATGGCTACACCTTC	CASSHTVAGQGGYGYTF
many	TRBV9	15	-	TRBJ1-5	TGTGCCAGCAGCGTCCTACAGGGTAGCAATCAGCCCCAGCATTTT	CASSVLQGSNQPQHF
many	TRBV20-1	13	-	TRBJ2-1	TGCAGTGCCCCCAGGCAGGGAGTAAATGAGCAGTTCTTC	CSAPRQGVNEQFF